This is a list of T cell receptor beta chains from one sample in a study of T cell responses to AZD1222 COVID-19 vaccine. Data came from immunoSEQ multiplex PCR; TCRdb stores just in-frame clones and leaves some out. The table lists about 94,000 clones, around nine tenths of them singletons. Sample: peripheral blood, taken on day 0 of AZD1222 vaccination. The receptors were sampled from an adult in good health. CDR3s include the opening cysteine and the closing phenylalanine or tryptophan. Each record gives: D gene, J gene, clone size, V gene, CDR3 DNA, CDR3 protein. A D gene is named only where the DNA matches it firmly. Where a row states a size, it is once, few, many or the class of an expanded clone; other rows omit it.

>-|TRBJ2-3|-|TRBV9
TGTGCCAGCAGCGCGGACCCTGACACAGATACGCAGTATTTT
CASSADPDTDTQYF
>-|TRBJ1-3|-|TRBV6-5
TGTGCCAGCCAGGTTCGGGGGAGAAACACCATATATTTT
CASQVRGRNTIYF
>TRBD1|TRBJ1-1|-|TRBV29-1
TGCAGCGCCCGGACAGGGGACGTCGGTGAAGCTTTCTTT
CSARTGDVGEAFF
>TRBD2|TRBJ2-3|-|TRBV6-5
TGTGCCAGCAGTTACAGAGCGGGGGGGCCTGTGCAGTATTTT
CASSYRAGGPVQYF
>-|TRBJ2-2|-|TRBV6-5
TGTGCCAGCAGGCGGACAGTCTCCGGGGAGCTGTTTTTT
CASRRTVSGELFF
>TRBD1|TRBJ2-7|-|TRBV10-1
TGCGCCAGCAGCGAGACAGGGGCCCTCTCCTACGAGCAGTACTTC
CASSETGALSYEQYF
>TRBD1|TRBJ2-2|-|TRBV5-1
TGCGCCAGCAGCAGATCCGGGACAGGGGACACCGGGGAGCTGTTTTTT
CASSRSGTGDTGELFF
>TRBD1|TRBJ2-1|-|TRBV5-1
TGCGCCAGCAGCTTGTCCCGGGACAGTTCCTACAATGAGCAGTTCTTC
CASSLSRDSSYNEQFF
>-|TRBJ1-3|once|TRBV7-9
TGTGCCAGCAGTCGGGACACCGTGGGTGGAAACACCATATATTTT
CASSRDTVGGNTIYF
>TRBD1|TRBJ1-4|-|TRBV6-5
TGTGCCAGCAGACCCCAAACAGGGGTGGGGGAAAAACTGTTTTTT
CASRPQTGVGEKLFF
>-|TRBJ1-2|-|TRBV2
TGTGCCAGCTCGTTGGGCGGCCGCCTTTTGGGGTATGGCTACACCTTC
CASSLGGRLLGYGYTF
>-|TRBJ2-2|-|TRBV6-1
TGTGCCAGCAGTGAAACCTGGGAAAACACCGGGGAGCTGTTTTTT
CASSETWENTGELFF
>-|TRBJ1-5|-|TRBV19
TGTGCCAGTACTGAGGTGGTGGATCAGCCCCAGCATTTT
CASTEVVDQPQHF
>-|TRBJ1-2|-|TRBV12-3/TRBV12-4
TGTGCCAGCAGCCTCATCCAGGGCTATGGCTACACCTTC
CASSLIQGYGYTF
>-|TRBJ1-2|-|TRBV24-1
TGTGCCACCAGTGATTCGGGCGAGAACTATGGCTACACCTTC
CATSDSGENYGYTF
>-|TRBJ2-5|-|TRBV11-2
TGTGCCAGCAGCTTTCGGAGGGGTTACCAAGAGACCCAGTACTTC
CASSFRRGYQETQYF
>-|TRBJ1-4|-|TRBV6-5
TGTGCCAGCAGTTACTCTCGACAGGCAGGGGAAAAACTGTTTTTT
CASSYSRQAGEKLFF
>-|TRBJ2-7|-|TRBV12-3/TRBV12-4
TGTGCCAGCAGTTTACGGGGGTACGAGCAGTACTTC
CASSLRGYEQYF
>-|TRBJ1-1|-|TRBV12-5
TGTGCTAGTGAGGGGGTGACGAACACTGAAGCTTTCTTT
CASEGVTNTEAFF
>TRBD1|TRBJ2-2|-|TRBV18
TGTGCCAGCTCCCGAACGGGACAGGGCTTATTCCACACCGGGGAGCTGTTTTTT
CASSRTGQGLFHTGELFF
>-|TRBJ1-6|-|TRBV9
TGTGCCAGCAGCGTGGAGGCCGCCCGGATGCGAGGATCACCCCTCCACTTT
CASSVEAARMRGSPLHF
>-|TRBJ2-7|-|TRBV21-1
TGTGCCAGCAGCAAAGGTACAGGCGGCGAGCAGTACTTC
CASSKGTGGEQYF
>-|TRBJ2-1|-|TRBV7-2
TGTGCCAGCAGCCTCCCGAGGAGGACTTCTAATGAGCAGTTCTTC
CASSLPRRTSNEQFF
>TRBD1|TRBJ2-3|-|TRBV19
TGTGCCAGTGGGACAGGGAATCCAGATACGCAGTATTTT
CASGTGNPDTQYF
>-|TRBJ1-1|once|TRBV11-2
TGTGCCAGCAGCTTAACGACAGCTAAGACGTCTGAAGCTTTCTTT
CASSLTTAKTSEAFF
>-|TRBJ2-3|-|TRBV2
TGTGCCAGCAGTGAAGCGCAGGCAGGGGACACAGATACGCAGTATTTT
CASSEAQAGDTDTQYF
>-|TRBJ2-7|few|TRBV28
TGTGCCAGCAGTCTGTCAAGGGGGGGCTACGAGCAGTACTTC
CASSLSRGGYEQYF
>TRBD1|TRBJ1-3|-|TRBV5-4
TGTGCCAGCAGCTTGGCCGGCGGACAGGGGGGAAACACCATATATTTT
CASSLAGGQGGNTIYF